This T cell receptor (beta chain) derives from a study of CD8 T cells in Susac syndrome. Points from the study as a whole: It was acknowledged by the study that relatively few individuals were included in its TCR sequencing and HLA analysis.

The RNA input was roughly 0.45 to 1 ug, and it was reverse transcribed with random hexamers. Multiplex immunoSEQ PCR targeted 54 Vbeta and 13 Jbeta TCR beta segments. MiXCR was run by TCRdb on the immunoSEQ multiplex PCR reads, yielding one entry per CDR3 protein. The top ten clones hold 0.06% to 0.08% of a sample with about 250,000 distinct CDR3 sequences, roughly 93% of them seen once. As to this clonotype: Its antigen remains unidentified.

Germline loops: CDR1 LGHDT, CDR2 YNNKEL (reference sequence). Trimming removed 0 bases from V and 0 bases from J, with 9 bases in between. This CDR3 contains 16 residues. From blood CD8+ and CD4+ T cells, TCR beta sequences were generated. The TCR originated in a human donor with multiple sclerosis. The specimen was CD4+ T cells from PBMCs. This rearrangement joins TRBV3-1 to TRBJ2-4; D is ambiguous. Here the CDR3 reads CASSQDWPLAKNIQYF. The CDR3 nucleotides read TGTGCCAGCAGCCAAGATTGGCCCTTAGCCAAAAACATTCAGTACTTC.